The 27 T cell receptor beta chains presented below share a single source sample, sequenced in a study of T cell repertoires in cytomegalovirus infection. TCRdb passed the reads through MiXCR, listing each CDR3 protein once. Of nearly 450,000 distinct CDR3 sequences detected, roughly a third appear once; the ten largest clones hold 12% to 15%. The sequenced material came from PBMCs. These receptors were obtained from a human donor in good health (CMV status not recorded). Some clones in this sample may be carry-over from other donors' samples.

This rearrangement joins TRBV7-6 to TRBJ1-6, with D possibly TRBD1 on 5 matching bases. V dropped 4 bases and J dropped 3 bases, with 10 bases sitting between them. Germline CDR1 is SGHVS and CDR2 is FNYEAQ. The CDR3 is 15 amino acids. The CDR3 protein is CASSSRQLYNSPLHF. The DNA for the CDR3 is TGTGCCAGCAGCTCCCGACAGCTCTATAATTCACCCCTCCACTTT.

This clonotype was found once. This rearrangement joins TRBV29-1 to TRBJ1-5; possible D gene TRBD1, 6 bases. The CDR3 extends over 14 amino acids. Trimming pared 4 bases from V and 1 base from J, leaving 11 bases between. Germline CDR1 and CDR2: SQVTM and ANQGSEA. The CDR3 is CSVGGRGSNQPQHF. The CDR3 DNA sequence: TGCAGCGTTGGTGGCAGGGGAAGCAATCAGCCCCAGCATTTT.

The genes are TRBV23-1 and TRBJ2-3; TRBD2 matches 10 bases. TRBV23-1 is an open reading frame, and its role is uncertain. Trimming removed 6 bases from V and 3 bases from J; junction bases left unmatched: 9. The CDR3 runs 16 residues. CDR3 DNA sequence: TGCGCCAGCAGCCCCAGCGGGGGGGGGGGTACAGATACGCAGTATTTT. Translated, it gives CASSPSGGGGTDTQYF.

This chain joins TRBV20-1 and TRBJ1-1; a possible D gene is TRBD1 (6 bases). The CDR3 has 15 amino acids. V was trimmed by 6 bases and J by 2 bases, leaving 19 bases between them. CDR1 and CDR2 from the germline V gene are DFQATT and SNEGSKA (reference sequence). The CDR3 spells CSANPLSRGNTEAFF. The CDR3 DNA follows: TGCAGTGCAAATCCTTTAAGCAGGGGTAACACTGAAGCTTTCTTT.

V usage is TRBV7-2 and J usage is TRBJ2-6; possible D gene TRBD2, 6 bases. Germline loops: CDR1 SGHTA, CDR2 FQGNSA. The CDR3 runs to 14 residues. The V gene lost 5 bases and the J gene lost 3 bases, with 8 bases spanning the gap. This CDR3 reads CASSKGGGANVLTF. CDR3 nucleotides: TGTGCCAGCAGCAAGGGAGGTGGGGCCAACGTCCTGACTTTC.

This clonotype came up a few times. The rearrangement links TRBV19 to TRBJ2-7, with 7 bases fitting TRBD1. Germline CDR1 is LNHDA and CDR2 is SQIVND (reference sequence). CDR3 length: 15 amino acids. The J segment lost 5 bases and the V segment lost 6 bases, leaving 13 bases of the junction unmatched. The CDR3 DNA sequence: TGTGCCAGTAGCCCCCGACGAGGGACAGCTAACGAGCAGTACTTC. Protein product: CASSPRRGTANEQYF.

The table lists this clonotype with a few counts. V gene TRBV12-3 or TRBV12-4 combines with J gene TRBJ1-1; the D is unclear. This CDR3 is 13 amino acids long. The V gene lost 5 bases and the J gene lost 4 bases, with 11 bases spanning the gap. CDR3 sequence reads: CASSPRPITEAFF. In DNA, the CDR3 is TGTGCCAGCAGTCCCCGTCCGATCACTGAAGCTTTCTTT.

This clonotype was detected a few times. The chain recombines TRBV7-2 with TRBJ2-5; TRBD2 agrees at 9 bases. Trimming at V came to 1 base and at J to 5 bases, leaving 2 bases not matched to a gene. The CDR3 totals 14 residues. Germline V gene data show CDR1 as SGHTA and CDR2 as FQGNSA. The DNA for the CDR3 is TGTGCCAGCAGCTTAGGAGGACTAGCGGAGACCCAGTACTTC. Its translation is CASSLGGLAETQYF.

The rearrangement links TRBV12-3 or TRBV12-4 to TRBJ2-7; D unresolved. There are 13 residues in the CDR3. V gave up 5 bases and J gave up 3 bases, with 11 bases separating them. The CDR3 sequence: CASSQVESYEQYF. CDR3 DNA sequence: TGTGCCAGCAGTCAGGTAGAGAGCTACGAGCAGTACTTC.

This sequence joins TRBV12-3 or TRBV12-4 and TRBJ2-1; no clear D gene. There are 16 residues in the CDR3. V gave up 5 bases and J gave up 0 bases, with 14 bases separating them. DNA for the CDR3: TGTGCCAGCAGTCCCCTGGGCTCCAGCTCCTACAATGAGCAGTTCTTC. As protein: CASSPLGSSSYNEQFF.

This clonotype was observed a handful of times. The rearrangement links TRBV7-2 to TRBJ1-5; D might be TRBD1 (5 bases). Trimming took off 5 bases at V and 0 bases at J, with 17 bases between the two ends. This CDR3 region has 17 residues. Germline loops: CDR1 SGHTA, CDR2 FQGNSA. Here the CDR3 reads CASSQAQGPYSNQPQHF. CDR3 nucleotide sequence: TGTGCCAGCAGCCAGGCGCAGGGACCCTATAGCAATCAGCCCCAGCATTTT.

This clonotype occurred many times. The V and J genes are TRBV5-1 and TRBJ2-7, with 9 bases fitting TRBD1. Germline CDR1 SGHRS, CDR2 YFSETQ. The V and J ends lost 2 bases and 6 bases, in that order; junction bases with no gene match: 15. The CDR3 totals 17 residues. CDR3 residues: CASSLRAPTQGASEQYF. The CDR3 DNA sequence: TGCGCCAGCAGCTTAAGAGCTCCCACACAGGGGGCCTCCGAGCAGTACTTC. Complete variable domain (other parts from reference TRBV5-1 and TRBJ2-7): KAGVTQTPRYLIKTRGQQVTLSCSPISGHRSVSWYQQTPGQGLQFLFEYFSETQRNKGNFPGRFSGRQFSNSRSEMNVSTLELGDSALYLCASSLRAPTQGASEQYFGPGTRLTVT.

This clonotype was seen repeatedly, ten times or more. The chain uses TRBV4-1 and TRBJ1-5; D call uncertain. Deletions cut 0 bases from V and 7 bases from J, with 10 bases between. In germline, CDR1 is MGHRA, CDR2 YSYEKL. This CDR3 has 14 residues. The CDR3 sequence is CASSQDRLDQPQHF. The CDR3 DNA sequence: TGCGCCAGCAGCCAAGACAGGCTCGACCAGCCCCAGCATTTT.

The V and J genes are TRBV24-1 and TRBJ1-4; a weak D match, TRBD1 (5 bases). This CDR3 is built from 16 residues. Germline V gene lookup returns CDR1 KGHDR and CDR2 SFDVKD. The V and J ends lost 4 bases and 7 bases respectively, with 18 bases between them. CDR3 in amino acids: CATSDRNGARGEKLFF. The CDR3 DNA follows: TGTGCCACCAGTGACCGGAACGGGGCCCGTGGTGAAAAACTGTTTTTT.

This clonotype was detected many times. This chain connects TRBV20-1 to TRBJ2-3, with TRBD2 as a possible D gene (7 bases). The CDR3 has 13 residues. The V and J ends lost 5 bases and 9 bases respectively, with 18 bases between them. Germline CDR1 and CDR2: DFQATT and SNEGSKA (reference sequence). The CDR3 nucleotides read TGCAGTGCTGAACAGGGTGTGGGGGGGACGCAGTATTTT. Its protein product is CSAEQGVGGTQYF.

This clonotype occurred once. The chain employs TRBV28 and TRBJ1-2, with a weak D call TRBD1 (5 bases). This CDR3 has 12 residues. CDR1 is MDHEN and CDR2 is SYDVKM in the germline V gene. Trimming stripped 3 bases from V and 8 bases from J, with 10 bases between. The CDR3 region is CASSFAGLGYTF. CDR3 in DNA: TGTGCCAGCAGTTTCGCAGGGCTAGGCTACACCTTC.

Worth noting for this clonotype: The final CDR3 position lacks the conserved phenylalanine or tryptophan, pointing to a likely read error. CDR3 coding DNA: TGTGCCAGCAGTTTACCAGCTTATCAGCCCCAGCATTGT. As protein: CASSLPAYQPQHC. The chain combines TRBV28 with TRBJ1-5; D remains ambiguous. Germline V lookup: CDR1 MDHEN, CDR2 SYDVKM. This CDR3 is built from 13 residues. V was trimmed by 2 bases and J by 5 bases, leaving 7 bases between them.

The genes are TRBV12-3 or TRBV12-4 and TRBJ2-2, with TRBD1 matching 7 bases. With 6 bases clipped from V and 6 bases from J, the junction kept 10 bases outside the gene matches. The CDR3 length is 15 residues. The CDR3: CASSHTGEKAGELFF. CDR3 coding DNA: TGTGCCAGCAGCCACACAGGGGAGAAGGCCGGGGAGCTGTTTTTT.

This chain joins TRBV14 and TRBJ2-5, with 13 nucleotides matching TRBD2. The junction had 9 bases not matched to a gene; V was cut back by 0 bases and J by 5 bases. From germline, CDR1 is SGHDN and CDR2 FVKESK. The CDR3 consists of 18 residues. CDR3 DNA sequence: TGTGCCAGCAGCCAAGACTTTCGGACTAGCGGGGGTCATGAGACCCAGTACTTC. Residues: CASSQDFRTSGGHETQYF.

The chain uses TRBV12-3 or TRBV12-4 and TRBJ1-4; TRBD1 might be the D (6 bases). Trimming left V 5 bases short and J 5 bases short, with 6 bases between. There are 12 residues in the CDR3. The DNA of the CDR3 is TGTGCCAGCAGTGACAGGAATGAAAAACTGTTTTTT. This codes for CASSDRNEKLFF.

The J gene is TRBJ1-5, the V gene TRBV20-1; D may be TRBD1 (5 bases). Looked up from germline, CDR1 is DFQATT and CDR2 is SNEGSKA (reference sequence). The CDR3 sequence is 16 residues long. Trimming removed 2 bases from V and 3 bases from J, with 17 bases in between. CDR3 nucleotide sequence: TGCAGTGCTAGAATCGCAGGGAAAGGTGTCAATCAGCCCCAGCATTTT. This sequence encodes CSARIAGKGVNQPQHF.

Remarks on this clonotype: Sequence at one end of the junction differs from germline and may be a read error. V gene TRBV7-1 combines with J gene TRBJ1-2; D remains ambiguous. Being an ORF, TRBV7-1 has a function that is uncertain. CDR3 size: 14 residues. The CDR3 nucleotides read TGTGCCAGGACATCGGCCCCGGCGGGCTATGGCTACACATTC. Translating gives CARTSAPAGYGYTF.

In the case of this clonotype: No conserved phenylalanine or tryptophan is present at the end of the CDR3, so a read error is the likely explanation. The CDR3 sequence: CASSQFGAGEQYC. The CDR3 nucleotides are TGTGCCAGCAGCCAATTCGGTGCGGGGGAGCAGTACTGC. The chain recombines TRBV14 with TRBJ2-7; D is possibly TRBD2 (6 bases). This CDR3 is built from 13 residues. CDR1 SGHDN and CDR2 FVKESK come from the germline V gene. V lost 2 bases and J 7 bases, leaving 12 bases between the germline ends.

Comment on this clonotype: Germline and junction disagree at one end, which may indicate a read error. The chain employs TRBV7-8 and TRBJ2-7, with 10 bases identical to TRBD1. The CDR3 totals 15 residues. Germline V gene sequence: CDR1 SGHVS, CDR2 FQNEAQ. For the CDR3, the DNA is TGTGCCCGCAGCACCCGGGGACAGGGGACAGGCGAGCAGTACTTC. It specifies CARSTRGQGTGEQYF.

The chain is built from TRBV19 and TRBJ2-5, with D perhaps matching TRBD1 or TRBD2 (5 bases each). The CDR3 sequence is 16 residues long. Germline V gene sequence: CDR1 LNHDA, CDR2 SQIVND (reference sequence). Trimming pared 0 bases from V and 1 base from J, leaving 12 bases between. The CDR3 loop reads CASSIEGPRSQETQYF. CDR3 nucleotides: TGTGCCAGTAGTATAGAGGGACCGAGAAGCCAAGAGACCCAGTACTTC.

This clonotype was detected many times. The rearrangement links TRBV7-6 to TRBJ2-1, with D unresolved. The CDR3 contains 14 residues. The V gene lost 5 bases and the J gene lost 3 bases, with 11 bases spanning the gap. CDR1 is SGHVS and CDR2 is FNYEAQ in the germline V gene. The CDR3 loop is CASSRTGGYNEQFF. The CDR3 region has the DNA TGTGCCAGCAGCCGCACGGGCGGCTACAATGAGCAGTTCTTC.

The table lists this clonotype with a few counts. The CDR3 nucleotides are TGCAGCGTTGATAACCCTGGGGGGTCCGAAAGCTCCTACAATGAGCAGTTCTTC. It codes for CSVDNPGGSESSYNEQFF. The J gene is TRBJ2-1, the V gene TRBV29-1; D possibly corresponds to TRBD2 (6 bases). Per the germline V gene, CDR1 is SQVTM and CDR2 is ANQGSEA. CDR3 length equals 18 residues. Trimming took 3 bases from V and 0 from J, leaving 21 bases between them.